This is a list of T cell receptor beta chains from one sample in a study of blood T cell repertoires in COVID-19. Only in-frame clones appear in the TCRdb table, and some are missing; sequencing was by immunoSEQ multiplex PCR. This sample carries about 94,000 clones, 65% to 85% of them seen once, and the ten largest clones take about 6.3%. Sequencing input: peripheral blood. The receptor source for this set is a man between 60 and 70 years old with acute or convalescent COVID-19. CDR3s include the opening cysteine and the closing phenylalanine or tryptophan. The D gene is left open where the match is weak. Clone size is not always given. Where it is, it says once, few, many or a class for expanded clones.

length: 16
D: TRBD2
V: TRBV5-1
J: TRBJ2-7
size: once
CDR3: CASSLAFGGSSYEQYF
DNA: TGCGCCAGCAGCTTGGCCTTCGGGGGGAGCTCCTACGAGCAGTACTTC

length: 15
D: TRBD1
V: TRBV12-5
J: TRBJ1-2
size: few
CDR3: CASGLDPTGLYGYTF
DNA: TGTGCTAGTGGTTTGGACCCGACAGGGCTCTATGGCTACACCTTC

length: 15
D: .
V: TRBV19
J: TRBJ1-2
size: few
CDR3: CASSILDRPSYGYTF
DNA: TGTGCCAGTAGTATTTTAGACAGACCCTCTTATGGCTACACCTTC

length: 15
D: TRBD1
V: TRBV18
J: TRBJ1-1
size: .
CDR3: CASSPRTGDDTEAFF
DNA: TGTGCCAGCTCGCCTAGGACAGGGGATGACACTGAAGCTTTCTTT

length: 18
D: TRBD1
V: TRBV5-8
J: TRBJ1-5
size: .
CDR3: CASRNRDRGFGGNQPQHF
DNA: TGTGCCAGCCGCAACCGGGACAGGGGTTTCGGCGGCAATCAGCCCCAGCATTTT

length: 16
D: .
V: TRBV7-2
J: TRBJ2-6
size: .
CDR3: CASSRGVSSGANVLTF
DNA: TGTGCCAGCAGCCGGGGAGTTTCATCTGGGGCCAACGTCCTGACTTTC

length: 15
D: .
V: TRBV7-2
J: TRBJ1-2
size: .
CDR3: CASSLGGEANYGYTF
DNA: TGTGCCAGCAGCTTAGGGGGGGAAGCTAACTATGGCTACACCTTC

length: 14
D: .
V: TRBV6-1
J: TRBJ1-5
size: .
CDR3: CASSEVVGAGPQHF
DNA: TGTGCCAGCAGTGAGGTTGTGGGGGCAGGGCCCCAGCATTTT

length: 15
D: TRBD1
V: TRBV7-8
J: TRBJ1-6
size: .
CDR3: CASSVDRDRNSPLHF
DNA: TGTGCCAGCAGCGTGGACAGGGACAGGAATTCACCCCTCCACTTT

length: 16
D: TRBD1
V: TRBV5-1
J: TRBJ2-2
size: once
CDR3: CASSPRQGMVAGELFF
DNA: TGCGCCAGCAGCCCCCGACAGGGAATGGTGGCCGGGGAGCTGTTTTTT

length: 15
D: .
V: TRBV5-8
J: TRBJ1-2
size: .
CDR3: CASSLPRGKDYGYTF
DNA: TGTGCCAGCAGCCTCCCCAGGGGTAAAGACTATGGCTACACCTTC

length: 14
D: TRBD2
V: TRBV29-1
J: TRBJ2-1
size: .
CDR3: CSGQTSGVYNEQFF
DNA: TGCAGCGGACAGACTAGCGGGGTTTACAATGAGCAGTTCTTC

length: 15
D: .
V: TRBV15
J: TRBJ2-5
size: .
CDR3: CATSVIAVVQETQYF
DNA: TGTGCCACCAGCGTCATCGCGGTAGTTCAAGAGACCCAGTACTTC

length: 14
D: .
V: TRBV7-3
J: TRBJ2-3
size: .
CDR3: CASSLTSTTDTQYF
DNA: TGTGCCAGCAGCTTAACTTCTACCACAGATACGCAGTATTTT

length: 14
D: .
V: TRBV19
J: TRBJ1-2
size: .
CDR3: CASSIAGTNYGYTF
DNA: TGTGCCAGTAGTATAGCCGGGACAAACTATGGCTACACCTTC

length: 13
D: TRBD1
V: TRBV29-1
J: TRBJ2-7
size: .
CDR3: CSVDYRGVNEQYF
DNA: TGCAGCGTTGACTACAGGGGAGTTAACGAGCAGTACTTC

length: 15
D: .
V: TRBV3-1/TRBV3-2
J: TRBJ1-2
size: .
CDR3: CASSQDQAGNYGYTF
DNA: TGTGCCAGCAGCCAAGATCAGGCAGGGAACTATGGCTACACCTTC

length: 12
D: .
V: TRBV24-1
J: TRBJ1-1
size: .
CDR3: CATSTGNTEAFF
DNA: TGTGCCACCAGTACCGGGAACACTGAAGCTTTCTTT

length: 10
D: .
V: TRBV28
J: TRBJ2-7
size: .
CDR3: CASERGFWYF
DNA: TGTGCCAGCGAAAGGGGGTTTTGGTACTTC

length: 15
D: TRBD1
V: TRBV28
J: TRBJ1-1
size: .
CDR3: CASSLDRGLGTEAFF
DNA: TGTGCCAGCAGTTTAGACAGGGGGCTTGGAACTGAAGCTTTCTTT

length: 13
D: .
V: TRBV2
J: TRBJ1-6
size: .
CDR3: CASSLEGDSSLHF
DNA: TGTGCCAGCAGTCTCGAGGGAGATTCATCCCTCCACTTT

length: 14
D: .
V: TRBV4-1
J: TRBJ2-7
size: few
CDR3: CASSVQADLYEQYF
DNA: TGCGCCAGCAGCGTACAGGCTGATCTCTACGAGCAGTACTTC

length: 15
D: .
V: TRBV5-6
J: TRBJ2-7
size: .
CDR3: CASSLGGGSTYEQYF
DNA: TGTGCCAGCAGCTTGGGGGGAGGCAGCACCTACGAGCAGTACTTC

length: 16
D: TRBD2
V: TRBV2
J: TRBJ2-1
size: few
CDR3: CASSEKVAGGLNEQFF
DNA: TGTGCCAGCAGTGAAAAGGTAGCGGGGGGCCTCAATGAGCAGTTCTTC

length: 13
D: TRBD1
V: TRBV6-1
J: TRBJ2-7
size: .
CDR3: CASSEQGASEQYF
DNA: TGTGCCAGCAGTGAACAGGGGGCAAGCGAGCAGTACTTC

length: 13
D: .
V: TRBV18
J: TRBJ1-2
size: .
CDR3: CASSPQGDYGYTF
DNA: TGTGCCAGCTCCCCCCAGGGCGACTATGGCTACACCTTC

length: 13
D: TRBD1
V: TRBV3-1/TRBV3-2
J: TRBJ1-1
size: .
CDR3: CASSQGQGFEAFF
DNA: TGTGCCAGCAGCCAAGGACAGGGGTTTGAAGCTTTCTTT

length: 13
D: .
V: TRBV9
J: TRBJ2-1
size: .
CDR3: CASSVVGGSEQFF
DNA: TGTGCCAGCAGCGTAGTAGGAGGGTCGGAGCAGTTCTTC

length: 14
D: TRBD1
V: TRBV18
J: TRBJ1-2
size: .
CDR3: CASSPGQEWYGYTF
DNA: TGTGCCAGCTCACCAGGACAGGAATGGTATGGCTACACCTTC

length: 16
D: .
V: TRBV19
J: TRBJ2-4
size: few
CDR3: CASSIRGSIAKNIQYF
DNA: TGTGCCAGTAGTATCAGGGGATCCATAGCCAAAAACATTCAGTACTTC

length: 14
D: .
V: TRBV10-3
J: TRBJ1-5
size: .
CDR3: CAIGGGEGNQPQHF
DNA: TGTGCCATCGGCGGGGGGGAGGGCAATCAGCCCCAGCATTTT

length: 14
D: .
V: TRBV7-3
J: TRBJ1-1
size: .
CDR3: CASSLRDSDTEAFF
DNA: TGTGCCAGCAGCTTAAGAGACAGTGACACTGAAGCTTTCTTT

length: 15
D: .
V: TRBV5-1
J: TRBJ2-1
size: .
CDR3: CASSSLDRSHNEQFF
DNA: TGCGCCAGCAGCTCGCTCGACAGGTCCCACAATGAGCAGTTCTTC

length: 15
D: .
V: TRBV19
J: TRBJ1-2
size: .
CDR3: CASSISPGNLAGYTF
DNA: TGTGCCAGTAGTATATCACCAGGGAATCTTGCTGGCTACACCTTC

length: 19
D: TRBD1
V: TRBV7-2
J: TRBJ1-5
size: .
CDR3: CASSLMGQGGSASNQPQHF
DNA: TGTGCCAGCAGCTTAATGGGACAGGGGGGAAGTGCGAGCAATCAGCCCCAGCATTTT

length: 15
D: .
V: TRBV18
J: TRBJ1-1
size: .
CDR3: CASSPFGQRDTEAFF
DNA: TGTGCCAGCTCACCATTCGGACAACGGGACACTGAAGCTTTCTTT

length: 17
D: .
V: TRBV4-1
J: TRBJ2-3
size: .
CDR3: CASSQDRLQGTTDTQYF
DNA: TGCGCCAGCAGCCAAGATCGCCTTCAGGGGACAACAGATACGCAGTATTTT

length: 15
D: .
V: TRBV25-1
J: TRBJ1-1
size: .
CDR3: CASSEPHGMNTEAFF
DNA: TGTGCCAGCAGTGAACCCCACGGGATGAACACTGAAGCTTTCTTT

length: 15
D: TRBD2
V: TRBV29-1
J: TRBJ2-7
size: few
CDR3: CSVAGLAGQTYEQYF
DNA: TGCAGCGTTGCGGGGCTAGCGGGACAAACCTACGAGCAGTACTTC

length: 14
D: .
V: TRBV5-5
J: TRBJ2-3
size: .
CDR3: CASELGVGTDTQYF
DNA: TGTGCCAGCGAACTGGGAGTGGGCACAGATACGCAGTATTTT

length: 13
D: .
V: TRBV7-2
J: TRBJ1-6
size: .
CDR3: CASSQTVRSPLHF
DNA: TGTGCCAGCTCCCAGACAGTCCGTTCACCCCTCCACTTT

length: 12
D: TRBD1
V: TRBV30
J: TRBJ1-2
size: .
CDR3: CAWSTGGYGYTF
DNA: TGTGCCTGGAGTACAGGGGGCTATGGCTACACCTTC

length: 13
D: .
V: TRBV2
J: TRBJ2-1
size: .
CDR3: CASGANSYNEQFF
DNA: TGTGCCAGCGGGGCTAACTCCTACAATGAGCAGTTCTTC

length: 16
D: TRBD1
V: TRBV18
J: TRBJ2-5
size: .
CDR3: CASSPQPGQGQETQYF
DNA: TGTGCCAGCTCACCACAACCAGGACAGGGCCAAGAGACCCAGTACTTC

length: 14
D: TRBD1
V: TRBV5-1
J: TRBJ2-7
size: .
CDR3: CASSFWTGPYEQYF
DNA: TGCGCCAGCAGCTTCTGGACAGGGCCCTACGAGCAGTACTTC

length: 15
D: .
V: TRBV30
J: TRBJ1-4
size: few
CDR3: CAWSVGGVGNEKLFF
DNA: TGTGCCTGGAGTGTGGGAGGAGTGGGGAATGAAAAACTGTTTTTT

length: 15
D: TRBD1
V: TRBV7-3
J: TRBJ1-2
size: .
CDR3: CASSLTGQGEDGYTF
DNA: TGTGCCAGCAGCTTAACTGGACAGGGGGAAGATGGCTACACCTTC

length: 13
D: .
V: TRBV27
J: TRBJ1-1
size: .
CDR3: CASSPQGSTEAFF
DNA: TGTGCCAGCAGTCCCCAGGGAAGCACTGAAGCTTTCTTT

length: 13
D: .
V: TRBV19
J: TRBJ1-2
size: .
CDR3: CASTPGKIYGYTF
DNA: TGTGCCAGTACCCCGGGGAAGATCTATGGCTACACCTTC